The 23 T cell receptor beta chains below come from one sample, sequenced in a study of T cell responses to AZD1222 COVID-19 vaccine. Produced via immunoSEQ multiplex PCR; TCRdb's table is partial and in-frame only. Altogether roughly 100,000 clones are present, 75% to 90% being singletons, with the ten largest covering 40% to 55%. Sequenced material: peripheral blood, taken 28 days after the second AZD1222 dose. The receptors originated from an adult who received the AZD1222 COVID-19 vaccine.

V and J are TRBV27 and TRBJ2-6, with 8 bases identical to TRBD1. The CDR3 runs to 17 residues. Trimming at V came to 7 bases and at J to 2 bases, leaving 10 bases not matched to a gene. The germline V gene has CDR1 MNHEY and CDR2 SMNVEV (reference sequence). The CDR3 sequence: CASTSGQVVTGANVLTF. For the CDR3, the DNA is TGTGCCAGCACCTCGGGACAGGTGGTAACTGGGGCCAACGTCCTGACTTTC.

The chain employs TRBV5-1 and TRBJ1-2; TRBD1 is a possible D gene (5 bases). The CDR3 has 13 amino acids. Germline lookup yields CDR1 SGHRS and CDR2 YFSETQ. V lost 4 bases and J lost 4, with 11 bases in between. Written as DNA, the CDR3 is TGCGCCAGCAGCCAGGGACGGAGCTATGGCTACACCTTC. Its translation: CASSQGRSYGYTF.

The rearrangement uses TRBV18 and TRBJ2-5; a possible D gene is TRBD1 (5 bases). The CDR3 totals 15 residues. Germline CDR1 and CDR2: KGHSH and LQKENI. V was trimmed by 1 base and J by 2 bases, leaving 11 bases between them. CDR3 protein: CASSPLSTVQETQYF. CDR3 bases: TGTGCCAGCTCACCACTCTCGACAGTGCAAGAGACCCAGTACTTC.

This clone was observed a few times. V usage is TRBV7-8 and J usage is TRBJ1-5, with a weak D call TRBD1 (6 bases). Germline CDR1 and CDR2: SGHVS and FQNEAQ. V was clipped by 2 bases and J by 0 bases, with 11 bases between them. The CDR3 is 16 amino acids. Here the CDR3 reads CASSLRGGFSNQPQHF. The CDR3 DNA reads as TGTGCCAGCAGCTTAAGGGGGGGGTTTAGCAATCAGCCCCAGCATTTT.

This chain links TRBV12-3 or TRBV12-4 with TRBJ1-1; possible D gene TRBD1, 6 bases. This CDR3 is built from 11 residues. V was cut by 9 bases and J by 11 bases, with 16 bases left in between. The CDR3 loop reads CASRIRGSAFF. The CDR3 DNA sequence: TGTGCCAGTCGTATCAGGGGTAGCGCTTTCTTT.

J is TRBJ1-1 and V is TRBV6-1; no clear D. Per the germline V gene, CDR1 is MNHNS and CDR2 is SASEGT. V lost 2 bases, J lost 7 bases, and 11 bases lay in between. The CDR3 runs to 13 residues. The CDR3 coding sequence is TGTGCCAGCAGTGAACTCAGGCGGAATGAAGCTTTCTTT. It codes for CASSELRRNEAFF.

The chain recombines TRBV7-8 with TRBJ2-7, with TRBD2 identical over 10 bases. This CDR3 spans 16 amino acids. Germline V gives CDR1 SGHVS, CDR2 FQNEAQ. V was clipped by 5 bases and J by 0 bases; unmatched bases: 7. CDR3 in amino acids: CASSPRVAGGSYEQYF. The CDR3 DNA reads TGTGCCAGCAGCCCGAGGGTAGCGGGAGGCTCCTACGAGCAGTACTTC.

The CDR3 is CASSEWADYGYTF. Written as DNA, the CDR3 is TGTGCCAGCAGTGAATGGGCGGACTATGGCTACACCTTC. The rearrangement joins TRBV6-1 to TRBJ1-2; D is unresolved. The germline V gene has CDR1 MNHNS and CDR2 SASEGT. V lost 2 bases, J lost 3 bases, and 7 bases lay in between. This CDR3 region has 13 residues.

This chain links TRBV9 with TRBJ2-7, with a possible D match to TRBD2 (6 bases). CDR3 length: 16 residues. Germline CDR1 and CDR2: SGDLS and YYNGEE. The germline V and J ends were trimmed by 1 base and 0 bases, with 14 bases remaining between them. The CDR3 nucleotides are TGTGCCAGCAGCGTACGCCCGGGGGAGTCCTCCTACGAGCAGTACTTC. This gives the protein CASSVRPGESSYEQYF.

J is TRBJ1-1 and V is TRBV6-5; tentatively, D is TRBD1 (6 bases). The CDR3 contains 15 residues. Looked up from germline, CDR1 is MNHEY and CDR2 is SVGAGI. V was cut by 7 bases and J by 0 bases, with 15 bases left in between. CDR3 protein: CASTAAGGLNTEAFF. CDR3 sequence (DNA): TGTGCCAGCACCGCCGCGGGGGGGCTGAACACTGAAGCTTTCTTT.

This chain joins TRBV25-1 and TRBJ2-4; maybe TRBD1 (5 bases). The V end was cut by 3 bases, the J end by 0 bases, with 9 bases between. Per the germline V gene, CDR1 is MGHDK and CDR2 is SYGVNS. This CDR3 spans 15 amino acids. The CDR3 DNA is TGTGCCAGCAGTGATTTGACAGAAGCCAAAAACATTCAGTACTTC. This encodes CASSDLTEAKNIQYF.

The chain links TRBV27 to TRBJ1-5; 10 nucleotides agree with TRBD1. V was clipped by 5 bases and J by 1 base; unmatched bases: 8. The CDR3 is 17 amino acids. Germline V gene data show CDR1 as MNHEY and CDR2 as SMNVEV (reference sequence). The CDR3 bases are TGTGCCAGCAGTACCTCGGGACAGGGGCTAAGCAATCAGCCCCAGCATTTT. Protein: CASSTSGQGLSNQPQHF.

The genes are TRBV7-2 and TRBJ2-5; the D is unclear. V gave up 4 bases and J gave up 5 bases, with 14 bases separating them. CDR3 length: 14 amino acids. Germline V gene sequence: CDR1 SGHTA, CDR2 FQGNSA. In DNA form, the CDR3 reads TGTGCCAGCAGCTCCTATAACGGTCGGGAGACCCAGTACTTC. Amino acids: CASSSYNGRETQYF.

The genes are TRBV28 and TRBJ2-1, with 7 bases lining up with TRBD2. Germline trimming cut 6 bases from V and 2 bases from J; bases unmatched to any gene: 10. This CDR3 is built from 16 residues. Per germline, CDR1 MDHEN and CDR2 SYDVKM. CDR3 sequence reads: CASRYAGDGTYNEQFF. The CDR3, as DNA: TGTGCCAGCAGATATGCGGGGGACGGAACCTACAATGAGCAGTTCTTC.

Only one count was recorded for this clone. This rearrangement joins TRBV4-2 to TRBJ2-3; D could derive from TRBD1 or TRBD2 (5 bases each). V shed 0 bases and J shed 4 bases, with 20 bases lying between them. The CDR3 runs to 18 residues. CDR1 and CDR2 (germline): LGHNA, YNFKEQ. CDR3 sequence (DNA): TGTGCCAGCAGCCAAGATGGGGGTACAGCGGTGACGGCAGATACGCAGTATTTT. Protein sequence: CASSQDGGTAVTADTQYF.

The chain uses TRBV19 and TRBJ2-1; the match to TRBD2 covers 8 bases. Unmatched junction bases numbered 6, after V lost 4 bases and J lost 7 bases. Germline CDR1 is LNHDA and CDR2 is SQIVND (reference sequence). The CDR3 is made up of 14 amino acids. The CDR3: CASSNPAGVNEQFF. CDR3 nucleotide sequence: TGTGCCAGTAGTAACCCAGCGGGAGTAAATGAGCAGTTCTTC.

V is TRBV27 and J is TRBJ2-7; TRBD2 agrees at 7 bases. CDR1 is MNHEY and CDR2 is SMNVEV in the germline V gene (reference sequence). This CDR3 region has 14 residues. The trim removed 5 bases at V and 7 bases at J, leaving 11 bases unmatched. CDR3 bases: TGTGCCAGCAGTCCAGCGGGGCCCTTGGGGGAGCAGTACTTC. This gives the protein CASSPAGPLGEQYF.

The chain joins TRBV28 to TRBJ2-2; 15 nucleotides align to TRBD2. V gave up 4 bases and J gave up 7 bases; unmatched junction bases: 16. The CDR3 length is 20 residues. Germline V gene lookup returns CDR1 MDHEN and CDR2 SYDVKM. CDR3 bases: TGTGCCAGCAGTTCCTGGACTAGCGGGAGGGAGCTTGCGCGTCACGGGGAGCTGTTTTTT. Translation gives CASSSWTSGRELARHGELFF.

CDR3 DNA sequence: TGTGCCAGCAGCCCTTCCCGGGGTGCACCCCTCCACTTT. It specifies CASSPSRGAPLHF. The genes are TRBV12-3 or TRBV12-4 and TRBJ1-6; no reliable D call. The V and J ends lost 6 bases and 11 bases respectively, with 14 bases between them. This CDR3 has 13 amino acids.

A few counts support this clone. The chain uses TRBV2 and TRBJ2-2; D may match TRBD1 or TRBD2 (7 bases each). Germline V lookup: CDR1 SNHLY, CDR2 FYNNEI. The ends were cut back, 7 bases at V and 4 bases at J, with 16 bases in the middle. This CDR3 region has 15 residues. In nucleotides, the CDR3 is TGTGCCAGCAAAGAGCGGGACAGTGTCACCGGGGAGCTGTTTTTT. This codes for CASKERDSVTGELFF.

The gene calls are TRBV5-1 and TRBJ1-3; 7 bases map to TRBD1. With V trimmed by 4 bases and J by 4 bases, 11 bases remained unmatched. CDR1 is SGHRS and CDR2 is YFSETQ in the germline V gene. The CDR3 extends over 16 amino acids. CDR3 coding DNA: TGCGCCAGCAGCCCGGACCCGACAGGGTCGGGAAACACCATATATTTT. This sequence encodes CASSPDPTGSGNTIYF.

The chain employs TRBV25-1 and TRBJ2-7; D uncertain. Germline lookup yields CDR1 MGHDK and CDR2 SYGVNS. This CDR3 has 12 amino acids. The CDR3 protein is CATMGLSYEQYF. The CDR3 DNA reads as TGTGCTACTATGGGTCTCTCCTACGAGCAGTACTTC.

This chain connects TRBV28 to TRBJ2-2; D not resolved. The germline V gene encodes CDR1 MDHEN and CDR2 SYDVKM. This CDR3 region has 12 residues. Trimming stripped 5 bases from V and 4 bases from J, with 5 bases between. CDR3 DNA sequence: TGTGCCAGCAGTCCAGGCACCGGGGAGCTGTTTTTT. Its translation is CASSPGTGELFF.